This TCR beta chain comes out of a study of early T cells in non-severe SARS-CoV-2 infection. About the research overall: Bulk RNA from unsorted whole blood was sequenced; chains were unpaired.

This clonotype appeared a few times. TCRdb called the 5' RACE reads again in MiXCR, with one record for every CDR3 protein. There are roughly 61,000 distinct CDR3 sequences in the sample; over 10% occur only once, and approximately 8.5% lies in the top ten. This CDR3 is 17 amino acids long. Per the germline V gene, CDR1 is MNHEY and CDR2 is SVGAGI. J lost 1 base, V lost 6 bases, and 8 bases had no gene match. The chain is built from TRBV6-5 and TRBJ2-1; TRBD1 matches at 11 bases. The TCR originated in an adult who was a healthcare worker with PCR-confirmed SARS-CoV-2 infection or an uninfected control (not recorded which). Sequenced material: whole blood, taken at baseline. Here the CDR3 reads CASRDGQGAWSYNEQFF. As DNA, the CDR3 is TGTGCCAGCAGGGATGGACAGGGGGCTTGGTCCTACAATGAGCAGTTCTTC.